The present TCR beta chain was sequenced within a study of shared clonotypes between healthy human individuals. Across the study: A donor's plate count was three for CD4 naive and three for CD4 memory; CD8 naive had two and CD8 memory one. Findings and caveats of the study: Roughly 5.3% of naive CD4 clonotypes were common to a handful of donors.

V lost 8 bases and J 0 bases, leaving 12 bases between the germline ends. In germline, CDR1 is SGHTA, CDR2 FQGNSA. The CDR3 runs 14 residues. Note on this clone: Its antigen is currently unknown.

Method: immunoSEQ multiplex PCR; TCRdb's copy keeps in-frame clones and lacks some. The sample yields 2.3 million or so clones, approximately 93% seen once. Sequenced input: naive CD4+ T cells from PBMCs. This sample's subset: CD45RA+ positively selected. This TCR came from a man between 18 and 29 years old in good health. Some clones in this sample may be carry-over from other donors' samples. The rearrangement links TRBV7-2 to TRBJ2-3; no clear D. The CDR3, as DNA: TGTGCCAGCCACCGCGGCCGTAGCACAGATACGCAGTATTTT. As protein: CASHRGRSTDTQYF. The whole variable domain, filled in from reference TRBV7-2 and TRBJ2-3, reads GAGVSQSPSNKVTEKGKDVELRCDPISGHTALYWYRQSLGQGLEFLIYFQGNSAPDKSGLPSDRFSAERTGGSVSTLTIQRTQQEDSAVYLCASHRGRSTDTQYFGPGTRLTVL.